This record covers a single T cell receptor beta chain. The antigen is not known. The record originates from a study of shared clonotypes between healthy human individuals. Points from the study as a whole: Around 4.7% of naive CD4 clonotypes were shared across several donors. Compared with memory subsets, naive subsets generally had larger estimated richness.

For each subset, genomic DNA was distributed in equal portions over several immunoSEQ plates. Clones were sequenced by immunoSEQ multiplex PCR, and TCRdb holds only the in-frame ones, with some missing. The sample consists of under 600,000 clones, around 97% of them appearing once. The CDR3 has 12 residues. The germline CDR1 and CDR2 sequences are GTSNPN and SVGIG (reference sequence). Trimming removed 4 bases from V and 4 bases from J, with 8 bases in between. V and J are TRBV30 and TRBJ1-3; D gene unclear. The sequence derives from a woman aged 25-40 years in good health. Sequenced: naive CD4+ T cells sorted from blood. Noted subset: CD45RA+ positively selected. The CDR3 spells CAWNPGGNTIYF. In nucleotides, the CDR3 is TGTGCCTGGAACCCCGGGGGAAACACCATATATTTT.